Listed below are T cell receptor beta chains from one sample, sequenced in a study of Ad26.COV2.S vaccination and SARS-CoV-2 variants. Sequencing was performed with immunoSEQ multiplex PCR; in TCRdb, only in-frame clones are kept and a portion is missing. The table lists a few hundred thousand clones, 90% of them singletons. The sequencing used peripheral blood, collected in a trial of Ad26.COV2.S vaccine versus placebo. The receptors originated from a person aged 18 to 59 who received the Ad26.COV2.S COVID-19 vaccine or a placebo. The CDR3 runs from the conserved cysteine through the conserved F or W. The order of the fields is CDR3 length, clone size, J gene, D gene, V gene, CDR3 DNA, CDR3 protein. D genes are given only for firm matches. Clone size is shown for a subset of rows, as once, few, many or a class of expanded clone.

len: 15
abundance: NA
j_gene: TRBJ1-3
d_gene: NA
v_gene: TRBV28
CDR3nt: TGTGCCAGCAGCCCCGACAGATACTCTGGAAACACCATATATTTT
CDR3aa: CASSPDRYSGNTIYF

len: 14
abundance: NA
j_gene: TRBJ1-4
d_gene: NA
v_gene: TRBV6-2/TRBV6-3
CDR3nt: TGTGCCAGCAGTTACTCGAGGTCAGAGGAAAAACTGTTTTTT
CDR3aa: CASSYSRSEEKLFF

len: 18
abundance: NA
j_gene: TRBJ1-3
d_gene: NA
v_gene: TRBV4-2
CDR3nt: TGTGCCAGCAGCCAAGATTTGATTTCGTGGATCTCTGGAAACACCATATATTTT
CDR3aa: CASSQDLISWISGNTIYF

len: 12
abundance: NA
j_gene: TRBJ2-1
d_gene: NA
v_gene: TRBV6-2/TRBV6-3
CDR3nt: TGTGCCAGCAGTTACGGACACAATGAGCAGTTCTTC
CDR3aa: CASSYGHNEQFF

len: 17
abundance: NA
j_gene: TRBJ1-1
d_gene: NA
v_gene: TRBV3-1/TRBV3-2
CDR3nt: TGTGCCAGCAGCCAGGAACTTCAGGGACCGCTGAACACTGAAGCTTTCTTT
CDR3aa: CASSQELQGPLNTEAFF

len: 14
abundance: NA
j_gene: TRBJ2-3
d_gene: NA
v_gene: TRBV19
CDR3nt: TGTGCCAGTAGTATCGGGAGAAGCACAGATACGCAGTATTTT
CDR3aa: CASSIGRSTDTQYF

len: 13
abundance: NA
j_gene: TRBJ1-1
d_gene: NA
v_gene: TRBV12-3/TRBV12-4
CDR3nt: TGTGCCAGCTACAGGGCGTTGAACACTGAAGCTTTCTTT
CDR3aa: CASYRALNTEAFF

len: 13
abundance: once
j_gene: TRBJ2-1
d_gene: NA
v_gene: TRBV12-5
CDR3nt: TGTGCTAGTGGTTTGGCTCCCTGGCGTGAGCAGTTCTTC
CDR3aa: CASGLAPWREQFF

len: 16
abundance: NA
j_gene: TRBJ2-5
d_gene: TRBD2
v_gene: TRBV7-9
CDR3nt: TGTGCCAGCAGCGCGGAACTAGCGGGAGTAGGCGAGACCCAGTACTTC
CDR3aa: CASSAELAGVGETQYF

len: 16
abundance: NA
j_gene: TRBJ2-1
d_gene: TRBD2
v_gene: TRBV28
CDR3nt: TGTGCCACCCGGGGGGCTAGCGGGAGATACTACAATGAGCAGTTCTTC
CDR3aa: CATRGASGRYYNEQFF

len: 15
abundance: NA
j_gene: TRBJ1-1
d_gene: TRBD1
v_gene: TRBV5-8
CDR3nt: TGTGCCAGCAGCCTAGGACAGGGGGGGAACACTGAAGCTTTCTTT
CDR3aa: CASSLGQGGNTEAFF

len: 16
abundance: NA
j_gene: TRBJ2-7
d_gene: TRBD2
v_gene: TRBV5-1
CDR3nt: TGCGCCAGCAGCTTGGCGAGTGCGGGAGGCTCCTACGAGCAGTACTTC
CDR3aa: CASSLASAGGSYEQYF

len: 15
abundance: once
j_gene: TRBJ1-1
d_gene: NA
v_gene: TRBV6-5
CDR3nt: TGTGCCAGCACCGCCACAGGACTCATGAACACTGAAGCTTTCTTT
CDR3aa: CASTATGLMNTEAFF

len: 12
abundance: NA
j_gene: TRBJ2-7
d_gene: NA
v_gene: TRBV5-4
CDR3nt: TGTGCCAGCAGCTTGGGACGTGGGGAGCAGTACTTC
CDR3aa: CASSLGRGEQYF

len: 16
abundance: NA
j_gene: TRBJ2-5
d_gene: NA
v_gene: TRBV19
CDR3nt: TGTGCCAGTAGTTCAACGGGGACTCCCACCCAAGAGACCCAGTACTTC
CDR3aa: CASSSTGTPTQETQYF

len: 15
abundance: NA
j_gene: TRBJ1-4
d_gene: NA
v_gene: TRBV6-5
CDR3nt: TGTGCCAGCAGTTATTACAGGGAAGGAGGTGAAAAACTGTTTTTT
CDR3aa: CASSYYREGGEKLFF

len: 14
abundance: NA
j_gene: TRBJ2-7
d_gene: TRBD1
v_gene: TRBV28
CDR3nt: TGTGCCAGCAGTGAACCGGGACAGGGAACCGAGCAGTACTTC
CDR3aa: CASSEPGQGTEQYF

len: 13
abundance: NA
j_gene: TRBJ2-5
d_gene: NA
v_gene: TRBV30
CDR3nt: TGTGCCGGGACCCGAGGGTCCCAAGAGACCCAGTACTTC
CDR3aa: CAGTRGSQETQYF

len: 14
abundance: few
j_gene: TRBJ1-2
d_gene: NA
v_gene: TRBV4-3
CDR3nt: TGCGCCAGCAGCCAAGAGCGGTCCGGGTTTGGCTACACCTTC
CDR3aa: CASSQERSGFGYTF

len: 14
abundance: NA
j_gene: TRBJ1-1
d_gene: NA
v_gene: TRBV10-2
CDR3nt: TGCGCCAGCAGTGTTTGGGGCATGAACACTGAAGCTTTCTTT
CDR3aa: CASSVWGMNTEAFF

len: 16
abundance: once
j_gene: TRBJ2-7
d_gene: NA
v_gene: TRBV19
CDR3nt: TGTGCCAGTAGTATAGATCTCATTCGAGAGGGCTACGAGCAGTACTTC
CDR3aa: CASSIDLIREGYEQYF

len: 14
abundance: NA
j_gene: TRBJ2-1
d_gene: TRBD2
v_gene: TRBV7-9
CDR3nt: TGTGCCAGCAGACCAGCGGGAGGGTTCAATGAGCAGTTCTTC
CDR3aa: CASRPAGGFNEQFF

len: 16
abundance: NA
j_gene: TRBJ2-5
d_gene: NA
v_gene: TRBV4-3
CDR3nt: TGCGCCAGCAGCCAAGAAGGCCCGGGTTCCCAAGAGACCCAGTACTTC
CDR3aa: CASSQEGPGSQETQYF

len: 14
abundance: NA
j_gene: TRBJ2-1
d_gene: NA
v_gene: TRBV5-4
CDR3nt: TGTGCCAGCAGCCAAAAAGATTTATACAATGAGCAGTTCTTC
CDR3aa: CASSQKDLYNEQFF

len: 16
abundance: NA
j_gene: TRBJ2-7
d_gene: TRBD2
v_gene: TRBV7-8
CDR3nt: TGTGCCAGCAGCTTAGGTGGGACTAGCGGGGGCTACGAGCAGTACTTC
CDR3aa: CASSLGGTSGGYEQYF

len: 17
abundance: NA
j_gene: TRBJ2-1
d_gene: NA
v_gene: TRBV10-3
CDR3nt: TGTGCCATCAGTGGCTACAGGGATGAGGTTTTCGAGGATGAGCAGTTCTTC
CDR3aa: CAISGYRDEVFEDEQFF

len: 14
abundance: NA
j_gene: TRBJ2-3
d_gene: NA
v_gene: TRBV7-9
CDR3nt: TGTGCCAGCAGCTCTTCGACAAACACAGATACGCAGTATTTT
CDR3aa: CASSSSTNTDTQYF

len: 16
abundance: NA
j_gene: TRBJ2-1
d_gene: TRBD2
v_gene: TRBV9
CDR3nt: TGTGCCAGCACCTTGGCTAGCGGAGCATCCTACAATGAGCAGTTCTTC
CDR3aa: CASTLASGASYNEQFF

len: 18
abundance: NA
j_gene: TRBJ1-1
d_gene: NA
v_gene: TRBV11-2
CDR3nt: TGTGCCAGCAGCCAACATTGGACCCACGACCTTATGAACACTGAAGCTTTCTTT
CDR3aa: CASSQHWTHDLMNTEAFF

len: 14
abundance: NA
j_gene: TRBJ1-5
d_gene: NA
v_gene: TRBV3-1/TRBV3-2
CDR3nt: TGTGCCAGCAGCCAAGCGGACGGGAATCAGCCCCAGCATTTT
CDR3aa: CASSQADGNQPQHF

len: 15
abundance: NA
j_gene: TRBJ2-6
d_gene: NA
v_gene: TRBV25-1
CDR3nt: TGTGCCAGCAGTGATACCAGCTCTGGGGCCAACGTCCTGACTTTC
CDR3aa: CASSDTSSGANVLTF

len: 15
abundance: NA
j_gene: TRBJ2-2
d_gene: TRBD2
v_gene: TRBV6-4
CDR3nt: TGTGCCAGCAGTTCGGGACTAGCGGCCACCGGGGAGCTGTTTTTT
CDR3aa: CASSSGLAATGELFF

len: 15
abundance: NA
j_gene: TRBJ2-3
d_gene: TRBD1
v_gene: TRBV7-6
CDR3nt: TGTGCCAGCAGCTTAGGGACAGGGAGGACAGATACGCAGTATTTT
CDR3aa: CASSLGTGRTDTQYF